The rows below give T cell receptor beta chains drawn from one sample of a study of CD8+ T cells in alopecia areata. The table came from immunoSEQ multiplex PCR; TCRdb's copy has only in-frame clones and leaves some out. There are some 110,000 clones in the sample; more than 30% occur only once, and 3% to 3.5% lies in the top ten. Sequenced sample: CD4+ T cells sorted from blood. The source is a human donor with alopecia areata. The CDR3 runs from the conserved cysteine through the conserved F or W. D genes are given only for firm matches. Expanded clones are given a class, and other clones once, few, many or no size at all.

d_gene: NA; abundance: NA; v_gene: TRBV5-1; j_gene: TRBJ1-1; CDR3aa: CASSLAGVGTEAFF; CDR3nt: TGCGCCAGCAGCTTGGCAGGGGTGGGCACTGAAGCTTTCTTT
d_gene: NA; abundance: few; v_gene: TRBV21-1; j_gene: TRBJ2-7; CDR3aa: CASSKNRVSYEQYF; CDR3nt: TGTGCCAGCAGCAAGAACAGAGTGTCCTACGAGCAGTACTTC
d_gene: TRBD2; abundance: NA; v_gene: TRBV9; j_gene: TRBJ2-5; CDR3aa: CASSVGKRGGRGQETQYF; CDR3nt: TGTGCCAGCAGCGTAGGGAAGCGGGGGGGCCGAGGCCAAGAGACCCAGTACTTC
d_gene: TRBD1; abundance: NA; v_gene: TRBV27; j_gene: TRBJ1-2; CDR3aa: CASSPGQGEGGYTF; CDR3nt: TGTGCCAGCAGTCCGGGACAGGGGGAGGGTGGCTACACCTTC
d_gene: NA; abundance: NA; v_gene: TRBV2; j_gene: TRBJ2-7; CDR3aa: CASSDGQLSYEQYF; CDR3nt: TGTGCCAGCAGTGACGGGCAGCTATCTTACGAGCAGTACTTC
d_gene: TRBD1; abundance: NA; v_gene: TRBV2; j_gene: TRBJ2-4; CDR3aa: CASSLFAGTGGDIQYF; CDR3nt: TGTGCCAGCAGCCTCTTTGCCGGGACAGGGGGAGACATTCAGTACTTC
d_gene: TRBD2; abundance: few; v_gene: TRBV7-9; j_gene: TRBJ2-5; CDR3aa: CASSLRGGLETQYF; CDR3nt: TGTGCCAGCAGCTTAAGGGGAGGGCTAGAGACCCAGTACTTC
d_gene: TRBD1; abundance: few; v_gene: TRBV20-1; j_gene: TRBJ1-2; CDR3aa: CSQPGQSLYTF; CDR3nt: TGCAGTCAGCCGGGACAGTCCCTCTACACCTTC
d_gene: TRBD1; abundance: few; v_gene: TRBV4-3; j_gene: TRBJ2-4; CDR3aa: CASSHQGTGKNIQYF; CDR3nt: TGCGCCAGCAGCCATCAAGGGACAGGAAAAAACATTCAGTACTTC
d_gene: TRBD1; abundance: NA; v_gene: TRBV25-1; j_gene: TRBJ1-1; CDR3aa: CASSEGQTSNTEAFF; CDR3nt: TGTGCCAGCAGTGAGGGACAGACTTCAAACACTGAAGCTTTCTTT
d_gene: TRBD2; abundance: NA; v_gene: TRBV9; j_gene: TRBJ2-7; CDR3aa: CASSVAGRLAAEQYF; CDR3nt: TGTGCCAGCAGCGTAGCCGGACGACTAGCCGCTGAGCAGTACTTC
d_gene: NA; abundance: once; v_gene: TRBV30; j_gene: TRBJ2-7; CDR3aa: CAWSATVYEQYF; CDR3nt: TGTGCCTGGAGTGCGACAGTCTACGAGCAGTACTTC
d_gene: NA; abundance: NA; v_gene: TRBV15; j_gene: TRBJ2-1; CDR3aa: CATSRSRQASDEQFF; CDR3nt: TGTGCCACCAGCAGATCGCGACAGGCTTCGGATGAGCAGTTCTTC
d_gene: NA; abundance: NA; v_gene: TRBV29-1; j_gene: TRBJ2-6; CDR3aa: CSVERSGANVLTF; CDR3nt: TGCAGCGTTGAGAGGTCCGGGGCCAACGTCCTGACTTTC
d_gene: NA; abundance: NA; v_gene: TRBV28; j_gene: TRBJ2-6; CDR3aa: CASSKDSSGANVLTF; CDR3nt: TGTGCCAGCAGTAAAGACAGCTCTGGGGCCAACGTCCTGACTTTC
d_gene: NA; abundance: NA; v_gene: TRBV29-1; j_gene: TRBJ1-2; CDR3aa: CSVVVGGLSRNGYTF; CDR3nt: TGCAGCGTTGTGGTCGGGGGGCTGTCTCGGAATGGCTACACCTTC
d_gene: NA; abundance: few; v_gene: TRBV4-3; j_gene: TRBJ2-5; CDR3aa: CASSQDPTGDGGETQYF; CDR3nt: TGCGCCAGCAGCCAAGATCCCACAGGAGATGGGGGAGAGACCCAGTACTTC
d_gene: NA; abundance: NA; v_gene: TRBV29-1; j_gene: TRBJ2-5; CDR3aa: CSVERAKETQYF; CDR3nt: TGCAGCGTTGAAAGGGCTAAGGAGACCCAGTACTTC
d_gene: NA; abundance: few; v_gene: TRBV7-2; j_gene: TRBJ2-5; CDR3aa: CASSRTANQETQYF; CDR3nt: TGTGCCAGCAGTCGGACGGCTAACCAAGAGACCCAGTACTTC
d_gene: NA; abundance: NA; v_gene: TRBV18; j_gene: TRBJ2-7; CDR3aa: CASSPQGWTYEQYF; CDR3nt: TGTGCCAGCTCACCACAGGGGTGGACCTACGAGCAGTACTTC
d_gene: NA; abundance: NA; v_gene: TRBV10-2; j_gene: TRBJ1-1; CDR3aa: CASTPEHPGLNTEAFF; CDR3nt: TGCGCCAGCACTCCCGAGCATCCGGGCCTGAACACTGAAGCTTTCTTT
d_gene: NA; abundance: NA; v_gene: TRBV5-1; j_gene: TRBJ2-1; CDR3aa: CASSVELETYNEQFF; CDR3nt: TGCGCCAGCAGCGTCGAGCTGGAAACGTACAATGAGCAGTTCTTC
d_gene: TRBD2; abundance: once; v_gene: TRBV6-6; j_gene: TRBJ2-1; CDR3aa: CASSTSGTSGRDEQFF; CDR3nt: TGTGCCAGCAGTACGTCCGGGACTAGCGGCAGGGATGAGCAGTTCTTC
d_gene: NA; abundance: few; v_gene: TRBV6-5; j_gene: TRBJ2-5; CDR3aa: CASSYGWSVQETQYF; CDR3nt: TGTGCCAGCAGTTACGGCTGGTCAGTTCAAGAGACCCAGTACTTC
d_gene: NA; abundance: NA; v_gene: TRBV4-1; j_gene: TRBJ2-7; CDR3aa: CASSQVGGVVYEQYF; CDR3nt: TGCGCCAGCAGCCAAGTCGGAGGGGTTGTCTACGAGCAGTACTTC
d_gene: TRBD1; abundance: NA; v_gene: TRBV29-1; j_gene: TRBJ1-2; CDR3aa: CSVEEPSTGDGYTF; CDR3nt: TGCAGCGTTGAAGAACCTTCGACAGGGGATGGCTACACCTTC
d_gene: NA; abundance: NA; v_gene: TRBV4-1; j_gene: TRBJ2-3; CDR3aa: CASSQVGARFGDTQYF; CDR3nt: TGCGCCAGCAGCCAAGTGGGGGCCAGGTTCGGCGATACGCAGTATTTT
d_gene: NA; abundance: NA; v_gene: TRBV29-1; j_gene: TRBJ1-1; CDR3aa: CSVAGHLNTEAFF; CDR3nt: TGCAGCGTTGCCGGACACCTGAACACTGAAGCTTTCTTT
d_gene: TRBD2; abundance: NA; v_gene: TRBV6-6; j_gene: TRBJ2-2; CDR3aa: CASSPSGRVNGELFF; CDR3nt: TGTGCCAGCAGTCCTAGCGGGAGAGTGAACGGGGAGCTGTTTTTT
d_gene: NA; abundance: NA; v_gene: TRBV7-3; j_gene: TRBJ1-2; CDR3aa: CASSPEGRGYTF; CDR3nt: TGTGCCAGCAGCCCGGAGGGCCGTGGCTACACCTTC
d_gene: TRBD1; abundance: few; v_gene: TRBV29-1; j_gene: TRBJ2-1; CDR3aa: CSVSGGREQFF; CDR3nt: TGCAGCGTATCAGGGGGACGGGAGCAGTTCTTC